Shown below are 8 T cell receptor beta chains from a single sample sequenced in a study of blood T cell repertoires in COVID-19. Clones were read by immunoSEQ multiplex PCR, and TCRdb kept only the in-frame ones, dropping some. Of roughly 64,000 clones in the sample, roughly 70% were seen once. Sequenced: PBMCs or T cells enriched from blood (not recorded which). The receptors come from a woman in her fifties or sixties who had been exposed to COVID-19.

The chain combines TRBV5-5 with TRBJ2-3; perhaps TRBD1 as D (6 bases). V lost 1 base, J lost 2 bases, and 8 bases lay in between. Germline V gene sequence: CDR1 SGHKS, CDR2 YYEKEE (reference sequence). This CDR3 spans 14 amino acids. In DNA form, the CDR3 reads TGTGCCAGCAGCTTGACAGGGAACACAGATACGCAGTATTTT. Encoded protein: CASSLTGNTDTQYF.

This rearrangement joins TRBV18 to TRBJ2-7; 7 nucleotides line up with TRBD1. The CDR3 is 15 residues long. Germline CDR1 KGHSH, CDR2 LQKENI. The V and J ends lost 3 bases and 0 bases, in that order; junction bases with no gene match: 5. As DNA, the CDR3 is TGTGCCAGCTCACCTTCGACAGGGACCTCCTACGAGCAGTACTTC. This encodes CASSPSTGTSYEQYF.

This sequence joins TRBV28 and TRBJ2-7; D possibly corresponds to TRBD2 (5 bases). Germline V CDR1 and CDR2: MDHEN, SYDVKM. The V end was cut by 4 bases, the J end by 7 bases, with 23 bases between. The CDR3 sequence is 16 residues long. The CDR3 coding sequence is TGTGCCAGCAGTTCACCGAGGGCCTCGATCTCTAGAGAGCAGTACTTC. Amino acids: CASSSPRASISREQYF. Combining the CDR3 with reference TRBV28 and TRBJ2-7 gives the whole variable domain DVKVTQSSRYLVKRTGEKVFLECVQDMDHENMFWYRQDPGLGLRLIYFSYDVKMKEKGDIPEGYSVSREKKERFSLILESASTNQTSMYLCASSSPRASISREQYFGPGTRLTVT.

The chain employs TRBV10-3 and TRBJ1-1; the D gene is possibly TRBD1 (5 bases). CDR3 length: 13 residues. V was pared by 8 bases and J by 5 bases, with 15 bases between. Germline V gene sequence: CDR1 ENHRY, CDR2 SYGVKD. The CDR3 coding sequence is TGTGCCATCTCCCCCGGGCGGGGGACTGAAGCTTTCTTT. Its translation is CAISPGRGTEAFF.

The chain carries TRBV29-1 and TRBJ1-1; 7 positions match TRBD1. CDR3 size: 12 residues. V was clipped by 5 bases and J by 8 bases; unmatched bases: 8. Germline CDR1 is SQVTM and CDR2 is ANQGSEA. CDR3 sequence reads: CSVLQGPGEAFF. DNA for the CDR3: TGCAGCGTTCTACAGGGGCCCGGGGAAGCTTTCTTT.

V and J are TRBV10-3 and TRBJ2-7, with 9 bases that match TRBD2. The CDR3 is made up of 13 amino acids. Unmatched junction bases numbered 0, after V lost 4 bases and J lost 2 bases. From germline, CDR1 is ENHRY and CDR2 SYGVKD. CDR3 bases: TGTGCCATCAGTGGGACTAGCGCCTACGAGCAGTACTTC. Translated, it gives CAISGTSAYEQYF.

V gene TRBV29-1 combines with J gene TRBJ2-5, with 7 nucleotides matching TRBD1. Germline assignment: CDR1 SQVTM and CDR2 ANQGSEA. V was pared by 8 bases and J by 1 base, with 16 bases of the junction left unmatched. The CDR3 totals 16 residues. In nucleotides, the CDR3 is TGCAGCTTCCGACAGGGCACCACTAACTTCCAAGAGACCCAGTACTTC. It yields the protein CSFRQGTTNFQETQYF. Looking up the rest from reference TRBV29-1 and TRBJ2-5 gives the full variable domain: SAVISQKPSRDICQRGTSLTIQCQVDSQVTMMFWYRQQPGQSLTLIATANQGSEATYESGFVIDKFPISRPNLTFSTLTVSNMSPEDSSIYLCSFRQGTTNFQETQYFGPGTRLLVL.

The genes are TRBV7-2 and TRBJ2-3; 10 bases fit TRBD1. The CDR3 has 15 amino acids. The germline CDR1 and CDR2 sequences are SGHTA and FQGNSA. The V gene end was trimmed by 5 bases and the J gene end by 5 bases; junction bases not matched to a gene: 7. In DNA, the CDR3 is TGTGCCAGCAGCGGGGGGGGACAGGGGCTAGATACGCAGTATTTT. Translated: CASSGGGQGLDTQYF. Combining the CDR3 with reference TRBV7-2 and TRBJ2-3 gives the whole variable domain GAGVSQSPSNKVTEKGKDVELRCDPISGHTALYWYRQSLGQGLEFLIYFQGNSAPDKSGLPSDRFSAERTGGSVSTLTIQRTQQEDSAVYLCASSGGGQGLDTQYFGPGTRLTVL.